This TCR beta chain was recovered during a study of cytomegalovirus exposure and HLA in healthy donors (dated by TCRdb to the late 2010s). Looking at the study overall: According to an earlier analysis of a few hundred of the donors, about 190 million T cells yielded 117 million unique TCR beta sequences and less than 300 Gb of sequence data. To predict cytomegalovirus infection status, the study brought together high-throughput TCR immunosequencing, statistical association of individual TCRs with disease status, and machine learning. To study patterns of TCR occurrence, a later analysis re-analyzed previously published TCR beta repertoires from just over 650 donors and added high-resolution HLA genotyping. The genetic ancestry cluster associated with self-reported Caucasian donors included 65% to 90% of the roughly 390 genotyped donors. On average, around 230,000 unique TCR beta nucleotide sequences were sequenced per donor among a few hundred genotyped donors of the cohort, with 15% to 20% of those sequences being non-productive. The number of donors typed differed by locus, with 629-630 for A, B, C, DRB1 and DQB1, around 500 for DQA1, approximately 580 for DPA1, and around 430 for DPB1. To decide whether each TCR beta V gene segment behaved as functional or pseudogenic, an earlier analysis of some 580 of the donors relied on high-throughput TCR beta sequencing. A separate validation cohort of over 95 different subjects was used in addition to the roughly 640-subject first cohort. The study aimed to test whether signatures of past pathogen exposure could be identified by cataloging public T cell receptors. Rather than drawing on any new phenotypic data, the later analysis identified candidate immune exposures from TCR beta sequences and the way those sequences occurred across donors. An early release covering some 640 HLA-typed donors comprised around 300 gigabases of sequencing data and approximately 80 million unique TCR sequences. In a later genetic analysis, genome-wide SNP genotypes for about three fifths of the roughly 670 donors were used, and that subset was treated as a discovery cohort. HLA typing covered class I and class II loci at four-digit resolution. All discovery cohort repertoires had been generated using a single sequencing platform. Donor age, sex, ethnicity and CMV serostatus were compiled alongside the repertoire data. The study profiled the T cell repertoires of approximately 700 subjects by immunosequencing and related them to cytomegalovirus serostatus. A handful of DR-DQ haplotypes were handled as single units for association and clustering because linkage in the cohort was strong.

The cohort was made up of roughly 670 healthy bone marrow donors. At the time of sampling, all cohort members were nominally healthy, though unrecorded immune exposures were likely present. The donor was CMV seropositive and was included in the group of approximately 300 seropositive cohort members. Each donor provided a peripheral blood sample, and peripheral blood mononuclear cells were used for TCR beta sequencing. The Qiagen DNeasy Blood Extraction Kit was used to extract genomic DNA from the blood cell samples. The library came from the immunoSEQ multiplex PCR assay. The multiplex PCR relied on a mix of 60 forward primers for TCR Vbeta segments and 13 reverse primers for TCR Jbeta segments. A multiplex PCR assay on genomic DNA amplified the CDR3 region of rearranged TCR beta genes. On the Illumina HiSeq System, the amplified TCR beta libraries were sequenced as 87-base-pair reads. The original pipeline was this. Across the roughly 670 repertoires, a later analysis counted 78 million or so unique TCR beta chains, around 11 million of which were shared by at least two donors. A nearest-neighbor algorithm error-corrected the raw reads and collapsed the reads into unique sequences, merging closely related sequences to remove PCR and sequencing errors. V, D and J gene segments were assigned by aligning CDR3 sequences to IMGT reference sequences. For a sequence to be retained, a match of at least six nucleotides to both a V gene segment and a J gene segment was required. Rearrangements were called productive when the CDR3 lacked stop codons and stayed in frame with V and J; all others were non-productive. Following IMGT convention, CDR3 was defined as the stretch from the second conserved V-encoded cysteine to the conserved J-encoded phenylalanine. Sequences without an unambiguous match to a single V gene segment were excluded from the earlier analysis of approximately 600 of the donors. An earlier analysis of about 590 of the donors classified V segments as functional when productive rearrangements were above 56.7% and as segregating when the standard deviation between donors was above 5%. A statistical classification framework was built to diagnose cytomegalovirus status from the catalog of TCR beta chain sequences. A later analysis assigned V and J genes by comparing TCR nucleotide sequences with IMGT/GENE-DB human TR gene sequences. In a later analysis, CDR3 sequences and most-parsimonious VDJ recombination scenarios were assigned using the TCRdist pipeline. A later analysis defined each TCR beta chain by its CDR3 amino acid sequence plus V-gene family, and excluded reads lacking a unique V-gene family. In a later analysis, around 650 highly shared, low-generation-probability nucleotide sequences were removed to address suspected cross-contamination and a sequencing artifact. In a later analysis, a clonal expansion index for each public chain was calculated from normalized within-repertoire ranks of inferred template counts. Generation probabilities in a later analysis came from a VDJ recombination model fitted to out-of-frame rearrangements, and those results were checked against IGoR. A later analysis scored TCR-TCR, TCR-HLA and TCR-CMV co-occurrence with hypergeometric tests, applying a repertoire-size bias correction to TCR pairs. In a later analysis, false discovery rates were estimated by permuting HLA or CMV assignments 20 times. In a later analysis, co-occurring TCRs were grouped with DBSCAN, and TCRdist sequence similarity was added when clustering was performed within HLA-allele-positive subsets. Co-occurrence clustering excluded repertoires with fewer than 30,000 or more than 120,000 public chains, plus five with anomalous nucleotide sharing. The clones in this table, taken by TCRdb from immuneACCESS, are in-frame only. Not every clone is retained; where verified, under half of the shortfall comes from an unresolved V gene, and the cause of the rest is unknown. The V and J calls and clone size are taken from that table; D and trimming were inferred from the DNA. This sample has some 160,000 clones in its table, and 70% to 85% of those were observed once. The ten most abundant clones make up about 6% of the sample.

Overall results and qualifications from the work: This cohort had only TCR beta chains sequenced, and the lack of alpha or paired-chain data limited which features could be detected. A further reported finding was that TCR beta sequences accurately predicted the HLA-A and HLA-B alleles for most subjects in the first cohort. In an earlier analysis of some 640 of the donors, most TCR beta V segments were observed in productive rearrangements about 90% or about 30% of the time, broadly matching IMGT annotations. The sequencing pipeline was judged likely to have produced a cluster of highly shared sequence variants as a technical artifact. When HLA alleles, especially DR and DQ, strongly co-occurred, TCR associations were difficult to assign to individual alleles. Linkage disequilibrium might explain the correlated functional status among segregating V segments, but an unknown experimental factor could not be excluded. The authors suggested that the approach could potentially be generalized to other disease states and immunological phenotypes. In vitro tests confirmed that a few of the cytomegalovirus-associated TCR beta chains recognize cytomegalovirus antigens. While some public TCRs were present in many individuals, most TCR sequences turned up only very rarely across donors. According to a later analysis, most CMV-associated TCR beta chains appeared to be HLA-restricted, and the HLA associations seemed to be driven largely by CMV exposure. The only immune exposure information available for the cohort was CMV serostatus. In both the original and validation cohorts, the classifier was reported to diagnose cytomegalovirus status with high specificity and sensitivity. In a later analysis, the rate of TCR association differed among HLA loci, with DRB1 alleles having the most associated TCRs and HLA-C alleles having the fewest. Because counts were too low, roughly 17 rarely observed V segments, including chromosome 9 orphons, were left out of the earlier analysis of approximately 500 of the donors. At a false discovery rate of 0.05, a later analysis linked some 18,000 TCR beta sequences to specific HLA alleles. According to a later analysis, parvovirus B19, influenza, CMV and Epstein-Barr virus appeared linked to several top co-occurrence clusters. Because HLA typing was unavailable for some donors at each locus, only the typed subset was used in association tests. In the study, about 150 TCR beta chains were listed as associated with cytomegalovirus. According to a later genetic analysis, donors in an Asian-associated ancestry cluster had fewer N-insertions in productive TCRs than the approximately 650-donor mean. Presence/absence analyses assumed roughly uniform sequencing depth across donors, an assumption that may not hold. In a later genetic analysis, a missense DCLRE1C variant was associated with V-gene and J-gene trimming of TCR beta chains, and the association was replicated in an independent cohort. Some IMGT-functional V segments, including TRBV6-2 and TRBV6-3, could not be distinguished by the 87-base-pair reads and were therefore excluded. Compared with equally common non-associated chains, HLA-associated TCR beta chains in a later analysis were more clonally expanded and had lower generation probabilities.

From the cysteine through the phenylalanine, the CDR3 covers 14 amino acids. Of the read, only the CDR3 DNA is kept; its 42 bases are in frame from base 1. The germline V gene encodes CDR1 MGHRA and CDR2 YSYEKL. Cut back by 1 base and 0 bases, the V and J ends lie 4 bases apart. A word on this clone: It lacks a known antigen. The sample holds no much larger clone one base away, and base qualities are not on file.

The sequenced sample consisted of PBMCs. This receptor chain uses TRBV4-1 and TRBJ1-3; too little of a D gene remains to name it. This receptor was identified in a man aged 50 or older in good health and CMV-seropositive. CDR3 loop: CASSQGSSGNTIYF. The sequenced DNA: TGCGCCAGCAGCCAAGGGAGCTCTGGAAACACCATATATTTT.